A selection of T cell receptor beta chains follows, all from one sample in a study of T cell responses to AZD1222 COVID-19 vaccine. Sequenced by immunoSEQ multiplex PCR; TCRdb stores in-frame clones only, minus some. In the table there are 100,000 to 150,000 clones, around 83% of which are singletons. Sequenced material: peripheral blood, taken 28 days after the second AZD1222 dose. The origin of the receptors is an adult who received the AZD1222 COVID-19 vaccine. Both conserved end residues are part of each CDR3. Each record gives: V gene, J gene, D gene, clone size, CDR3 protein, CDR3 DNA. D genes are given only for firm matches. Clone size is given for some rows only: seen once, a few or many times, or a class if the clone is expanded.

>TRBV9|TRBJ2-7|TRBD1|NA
CASSGQGAGEQYF
TGTGCCAGCAGCGGACAGGGGGCGGGCGAGCAGTACTTC
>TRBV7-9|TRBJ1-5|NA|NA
CASSLGRGSNQPQHF
TGTGCCAGCAGCTTGGGCAGGGGCAGCAATCAGCCCCAGCATTTT
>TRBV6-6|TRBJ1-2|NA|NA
CASSYSQRRFDGYTF
TGTGCCAGCAGTTACTCGCAGCGGAGGTTCGATGGCTACACCTTC
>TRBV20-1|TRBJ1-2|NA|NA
CSARDGYGYTF
TGCAGTGCTAGAGATGGCTATGGCTACACCTTC
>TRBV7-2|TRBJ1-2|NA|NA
CASRGGLSSLYGYTF
TGTGCCAGCAGGGGGGGGCTCTCCAGTCTCTATGGCTACACCTTC
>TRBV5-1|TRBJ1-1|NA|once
CASSLEPPQEAFF
TGCGCCAGCAGCTTGGAGCCCCCACAAGAAGCTTTCTTT
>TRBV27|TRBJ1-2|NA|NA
CASSPFPTGGGGHGYTF
TGTGCCAGCAGTCCGTTCCCCACGGGGGGCGGGGGCCATGGCTACACCTTC
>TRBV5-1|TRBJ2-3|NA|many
CASSFFLGGGTDTQYF
TGCGCCAGCAGCTTCTTCCTAGGCGGGGGCACAGATACGCAGTATTTT
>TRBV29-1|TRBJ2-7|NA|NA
CSVQRDPSSYEQYF
TGCAGCGTTCAAAGGGACCCGTCGAGCTACGAGCAGTACTTC
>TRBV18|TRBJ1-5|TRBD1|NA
CASSPLRTGDNQPQHF
TGTGCCAGCTCACCACTGCGGACAGGAGATAATCAGCCCCAGCATTTT
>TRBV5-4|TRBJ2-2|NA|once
CASSLGAANTGELFF
TGTGCCAGCAGCTTGGGGGCCGCGAACACCGGGGAGCTGTTTTTT